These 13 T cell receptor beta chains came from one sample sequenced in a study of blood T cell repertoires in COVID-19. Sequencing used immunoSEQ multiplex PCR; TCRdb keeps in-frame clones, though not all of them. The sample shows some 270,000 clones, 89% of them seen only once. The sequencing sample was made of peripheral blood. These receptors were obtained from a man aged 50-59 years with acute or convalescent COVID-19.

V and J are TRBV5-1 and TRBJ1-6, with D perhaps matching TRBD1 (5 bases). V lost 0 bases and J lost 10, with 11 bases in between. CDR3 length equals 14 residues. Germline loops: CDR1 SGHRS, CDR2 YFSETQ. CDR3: CASSLVRKGSPLHF. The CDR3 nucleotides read TGCGCCAGCAGCTTGGTCAGGAAGGGGTCACCCCTCCACTTT.

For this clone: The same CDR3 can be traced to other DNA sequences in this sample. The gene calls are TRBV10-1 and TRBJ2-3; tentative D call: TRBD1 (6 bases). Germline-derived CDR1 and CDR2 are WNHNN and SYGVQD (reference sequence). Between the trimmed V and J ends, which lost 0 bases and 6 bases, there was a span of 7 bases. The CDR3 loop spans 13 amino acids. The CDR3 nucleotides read TGCGCCAGCAGTGAGTCGAGGGGGGATACGCAGTATTTT. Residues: CASSESRGDTQYF.

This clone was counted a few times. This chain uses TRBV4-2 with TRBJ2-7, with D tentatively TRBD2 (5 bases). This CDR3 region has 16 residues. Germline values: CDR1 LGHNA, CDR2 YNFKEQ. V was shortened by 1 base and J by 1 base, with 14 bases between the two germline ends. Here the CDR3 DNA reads TGTGCCAGCAGCCAAGCACTCCCCGGGGAGTCCTACGAGCAGTACTTC. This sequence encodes CASSQALPGESYEQYF.

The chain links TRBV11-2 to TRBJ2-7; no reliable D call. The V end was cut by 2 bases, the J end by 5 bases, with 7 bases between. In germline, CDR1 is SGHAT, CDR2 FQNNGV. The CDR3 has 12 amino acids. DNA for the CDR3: TGTGCCAGCAGCTTAACACAGAACGAGCAGTACTTC. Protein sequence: CASSLTQNEQYF. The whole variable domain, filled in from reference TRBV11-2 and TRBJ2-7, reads EAGVAQSPRYKIIEKRQSVAFWCNPISGHATLYWYQQILGQGPKLLIQFQNNGVVDDSQLPKDRFSAERLKGVDSTLKIQPAKLEDSAVYLCASSLTQNEQYFGPGTRLTVT.

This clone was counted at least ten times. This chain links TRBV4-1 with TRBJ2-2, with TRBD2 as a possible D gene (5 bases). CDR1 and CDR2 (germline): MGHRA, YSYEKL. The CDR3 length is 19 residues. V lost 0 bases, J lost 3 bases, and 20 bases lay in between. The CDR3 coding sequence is TGCGCCAGCAGCCAAGATCTTTTCGGACTCCTAGCCCACACCGGGGAGCTGTTTTTT. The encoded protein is CASSQDLFGLLAHTGELFF.

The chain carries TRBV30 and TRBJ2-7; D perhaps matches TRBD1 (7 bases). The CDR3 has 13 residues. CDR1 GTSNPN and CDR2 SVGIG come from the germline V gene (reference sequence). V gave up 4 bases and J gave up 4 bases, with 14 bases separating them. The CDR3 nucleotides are TGTGCCTGGATGGAGGGGGCGGTGTACGAGCAGTACTTC. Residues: CAWMEGAVYEQYF.

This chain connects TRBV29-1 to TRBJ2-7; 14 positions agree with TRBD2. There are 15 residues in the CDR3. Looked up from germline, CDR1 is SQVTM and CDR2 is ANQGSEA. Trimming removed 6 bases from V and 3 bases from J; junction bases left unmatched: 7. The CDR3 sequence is CSVERTSGGIYEQYF. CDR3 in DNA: TGCAGCGTCGAGCGGACTAGCGGGGGGATCTACGAGCAGTACTTC.

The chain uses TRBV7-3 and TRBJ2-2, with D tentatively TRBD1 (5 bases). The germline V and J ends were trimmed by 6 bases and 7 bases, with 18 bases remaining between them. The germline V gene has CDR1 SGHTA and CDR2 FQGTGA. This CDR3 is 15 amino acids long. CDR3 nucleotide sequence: TGTGCCAGCAGTTATACACCTCAGGGTGACGGGGAGCTGTTTTTT. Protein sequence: CASSYTPQGDGELFF. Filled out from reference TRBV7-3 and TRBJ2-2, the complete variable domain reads GAGVSQTPSNKVTEKGKYVELRCDPISGHTALYWYRQSLGQGPEFLIYFQGTGAADDSGLPNDRFFAVRPEGSVSTLKIQRTERGDSAVYLCASSYTPQGDGELFFGEGSRLTVL.

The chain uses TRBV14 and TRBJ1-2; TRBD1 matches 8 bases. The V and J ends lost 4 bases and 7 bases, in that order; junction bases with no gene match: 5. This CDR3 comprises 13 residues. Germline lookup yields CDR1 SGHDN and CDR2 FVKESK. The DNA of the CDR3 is TGTGCCAGCAGCCCACGACAGGGGTTTGGCTACACCTTC. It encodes CASSPRQGFGYTF. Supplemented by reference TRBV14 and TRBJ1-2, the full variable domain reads EAGVTQFPSHSVIEKGQTVTLRCDPISGHDNLYWYRRVMGKEIKFLLHFVKESKQDESGMPNNRFLAERTGGTYSTLKVQPAELEDSGVYFCASSPRQGFGYTFGSGTRLTVV.

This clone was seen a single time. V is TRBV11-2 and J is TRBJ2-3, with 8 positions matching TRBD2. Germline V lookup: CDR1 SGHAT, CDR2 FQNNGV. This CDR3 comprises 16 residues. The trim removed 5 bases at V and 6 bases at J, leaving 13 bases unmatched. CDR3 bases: TGTGCCAGCAGCCGCCGCTCACTAGCGGCGGAGGATACGCAGTATTTT. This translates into CASSRRSLAAEDTQYF.

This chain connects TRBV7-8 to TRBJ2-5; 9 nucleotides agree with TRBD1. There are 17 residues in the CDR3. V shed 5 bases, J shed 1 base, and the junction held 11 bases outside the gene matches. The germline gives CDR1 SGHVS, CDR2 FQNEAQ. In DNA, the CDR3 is TGTGCCAGCAGCCCACTGAGACAGGGGGTCCGCCAAGAGACCCAGTACTTC. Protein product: CASSPLRQGVRQETQYF.

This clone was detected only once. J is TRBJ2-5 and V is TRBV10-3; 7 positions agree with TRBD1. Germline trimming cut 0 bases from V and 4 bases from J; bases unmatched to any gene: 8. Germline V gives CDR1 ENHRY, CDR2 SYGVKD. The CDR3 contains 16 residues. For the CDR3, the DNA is TGTGCCATCAGTGAGTCGGCAGGGGGAACGCGAGAGACCCAGTACTTC. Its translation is CAISESAGGTRETQYF.

CDR3 nucleotide sequence: TGTGCCTGGGCTCCGTTAGATACGCAGTATTTT. Translating gives CAWAPLDTQYF. The chain couples TRBV30 to TRBJ2-3; D remains unclear. This CDR3 region has 11 residues. Trimming cost V 5 bases and J 5 bases, with 8 bases left between them. Germline loops: CDR1 GTSNPN, CDR2 SVGIG (reference sequence). The full variable domain, in which reference TRBV30 and TRBJ2-3 provide the parts outside the CDR3, is SQTIHQWPATLVQPVGSPLSLECTVEGTSNPNLYWYRQAAGRGLQLLFYSVGIGQISSEVPQNLSASRPQDRQFILSSKKLLLSDSGFYLCAWAPLDTQYFGPGTRLTVL.